This is a list of T cell receptor beta chains from one sample in a study of blood T cell repertoires in COVID-19. Sequenced by immunoSEQ multiplex PCR; TCRdb stores in-frame clones only, minus some. Altogether roughly 110,000 clones are present, 81% being singletons, with the ten largest covering about 1.4%. Sequencing was carried out using peripheral blood. The source is a man between 45 and 60 years old with acute or convalescent COVID-19. Both conserved end residues are part of each CDR3. A D gene is named only where the DNA matches it firmly. Only part of the rows carry a size: once, few, many, or a class if the clone is expanded.

.	TRBV5-4	TRBJ2-3	.	TGTGCCAGCAGCTTGGGTATCACAGATACGCAGTATTTT	CASSLGITDTQYF
.	TRBV7-9	TRBJ1-2	.	TGTGCCAGCATTGACACCCACTATGGCTACACCTTC	CASIDTHYGYTF
.	TRBV27	TRBJ1-1	.	TGTGCCAGCAGTTTATTTCGGGGGGGCACTGAAGCTTTCTTT	CASSLFRGGTEAFF
TRBD1	TRBV4-1	TRBJ2-2	once	TGCGCCAGCAGGGGACAGGGAACCACCGGGGAGCTGTTTTTT	CASRGQGTTGELFF
.	TRBV6-5	TRBJ1-6	.	TGTGCCAGCAACCCAGGACTTTATAATTCACCCCTCCACTTT	CASNPGLYNSPLHF
.	TRBV5-4	TRBJ1-1	.	TGTGCCAGCAGCTTGCGAGTGACAGCCCTACTGAACACTGAAGCTTTCTTT	CASSLRVTALLNTEAFF
.	TRBV3-1/TRBV3-2	TRBJ1-1	.	TGTGCCAGCACCCCGTTAGCGGGGAACACTGAAGCTTTCTTT	CASTPLAGNTEAFF
.	TRBV6-5	TRBJ1-6	.	TGTGCCAGCAGTTATCGGCAGGGTAATTCACCCCTCCACTTT	CASSYRQGNSPLHF
.	TRBV6-1	TRBJ2-7	.	TGTGCCAGCAGTGAACAGGGTCCCAAGTACTTC	CASSEQGPKYF
.	TRBV6-5	TRBJ2-2	.	TGTGCCAGCAGTCCGACAGCCACCGGGGAGCTGTTTTTT	CASSPTATGELFF
TRBD2	TRBV7-3	TRBJ2-3	.	TGTGCCAGCAGCTCGAGCGGGGGCCGAGGGGATACGCAGTATTTT	CASSSSGGRGDTQYF
.	TRBV19	TRBJ1-5	.	TGTGCCAGTAGTATAGGGTCGGCGGGCAATCAGCCCCAGCATTTT	CASSIGSAGNQPQHF
.	TRBV28	TRBJ1-2	once	TGTGCCAGCAGCCCTGCTGGGGGGGGCAACTATGGCTACACCTTC	CASSPAGGGNYGYTF
TRBD1	TRBV28	TRBJ1-6	.	TGTGCCAGCAGTTTATTGTGGGACAGGGGCCCTATGGATTCACCCCTCCACTTT	CASSLLWDRGPMDSPLHF
.	TRBV3-1/TRBV3-2	TRBJ1-1	.	TGTGCCAGCAGTATAGATCCCTCGCCAGCTTTCTTT	CASSIDPSPAFF
.	TRBV12-3/TRBV12-4	TRBJ2-1	.	TGTGCCAGCAGTTTTCGGCAGGGAGGTGAGCAGTTCTTC	CASSFRQGGEQFF
TRBD1	TRBV29-1	TRBJ1-2	.	TGCAGCGCAGTACCCGGGACAGCTCATAACTATGGCTACACCTTC	CSAVPGTAHNYGYTF
.	TRBV29-1	TRBJ1-1	.	TGCAGCGCTTCGACCAGGGGAGGGTCAACTGAAGCTTTCTTT	CSASTRGGSTEAFF
TRBD1	TRBV3-1/TRBV3-2	TRBJ2-1	.	TGTGCCAGCAGCCCTCCAAGAGGTTCGGGACAGGGGGCAAACCCCTTCTCCTACAATGAGCAGTTCTTC	CASSPPRGSGQGANPFSYNEQFF
TRBD1	TRBV6-5	TRBJ1-2	.	TGTGCCAGCAGCCGCGGGACAGGGAGCGGCTACACCTTC	CASSRGTGSGYTF
.	TRBV6-5	TRBJ1-2	.	TGTGCCAGCAGTAGGTACAGAGAAGCTAACTATGGCTACACCTTC	CASSRYREANYGYTF
TRBD2	TRBV24-1	TRBJ2-3	.	TGTGCCACCAGTGATAAGCTAGCGGGGGGACCAGATACGCAGTATTTT	CATSDKLAGGPDTQYF
.	TRBV10-2	TRBJ2-3	.	TGCGCCACGGGGATCCCCCCTCGGACAGATACGCAGTATTTT	CATGIPPRTDTQYF
.	TRBV11-2	TRBJ2-1	many	TGTGCCAGCAGCCGGGAACTTAGGTACAATGAGCAGTTCTTC	CASSRELRYNEQFF